One sample yielded the 24 T cell receptor beta chains listed below, sequenced in a study of metastatic and nonmetastatic thyroid tumors. TCRdb redid the clone calls on the PCR reads using MiXCR. The table lists 15,000 to 20,000 clones, 30% to 35% of them singletons. Patients were all untreated before their thyroid surgery. The sample taken for sequencing was tumor tissue. The receptors originated from a female donor with papillary thyroid cancer or a benign thyroid nodule (not recorded which). Some clones in this sample may be carry-over from other donors' samples.

This clone showed up many times. V and J are TRBV10-1 and TRBJ2-7; D is unresolved. Trimming stripped 2 bases from V and 0 bases from J, with 5 bases between. The CDR3 is 13 amino acids. CDR1 is WNHNN, CDR2 SYGVQD, per germline (reference sequence). The CDR3 sequence: CASSEDHSYEQYF. The CDR3 bases are TGCGCCAGCAGTGAGGACCACTCCTACGAGCAGTACTTC.

In this sample, this clone turned up once. The chain carries TRBV7-2 and TRBJ1-2; a possible D gene is TRBD1 (5 bases). Trimming stripped 1 base from V and 12 bases from J, with 18 bases between. Germline CDR1 and CDR2: SGHTA and FQGNSA. This CDR3 comprises 14 residues. The DNA of the CDR3 is TGTGCCAGCAGCTTAGGTCCCAGGGTAGAGGCGCACACCTTC. Protein sequence: CASSLGPRVEAHTF.

This clone qualifies as medium-sized. The rearrangement joins TRBV9 to TRBJ2-5; TRBD2 matches 10 bases. The V segment lost 4 bases and the J segment 0 bases; nucleotides outside the gene matches: 3. Germline V gene sequence: CDR1 SGDLS, CDR2 YYNGEE. The CDR3 is made up of 15 amino acids. CDR3 nucleotide sequence: TGTGCCAGCAGCAACAGCGGGGGGGACCAAGAGACCCAGTACTTC. The encoded protein is CASSNSGGDQETQYF.

This clone was seen more than once but under ten times. This chain connects TRBV6-6 to TRBJ2-1, with D possibly being TRBD1 (7 bases). CDR3 length: 15 residues. Germline-derived CDR1 and CDR2 are MNHNY and SVGAGI (reference sequence). Trimming stripped 2 bases from V and 6 bases from J, with 14 bases between. The CDR3 DNA sequence: TGTGCCAGCAGTTACGGAAACCAGGGGGGCAATGAGCAGTTCTTC. This sequence encodes CASSYGNQGGNEQFF.

This clone was detected many times. The V and J genes are TRBV5-8 and TRBJ1-6, with D possibly TRBD1 on 6 matching bases. The CDR3 extends over 14 amino acids. V was clipped by 0 bases and J by 10 bases, with 11 bases between them. Germline loops: CDR1 SGHTS, CDR2 YDEGEE. The CDR3 loop reads CASSLGTVGSPLHF. In nucleotides, the CDR3 is TGTGCCAGCAGCTTGGGGACAGTCGGGTCACCCCTCCACTTT.

This clone qualifies as medium-sized. V is TRBV2 and J is TRBJ1-5; tentatively, D is TRBD1 (6 bases). Germline V lookup: CDR1 SNHLY, CDR2 FYNNEI. The CDR3 consists of 15 residues. With 7 bases removed from V and 3 bases from J, the gap between germline ends came to 16 bases. The CDR3 loop reads CASTLSGGYNQPQHF. In DNA, the CDR3 is TGTGCCAGCACCCTATCGGGGGGCTACAATCAGCCCCAGCATTTT.

This clone occurred many times. The chain combines TRBV28 with TRBJ1-2, with D unresolved. Trimming pared 4 bases from V and 0 bases from J, leaving 6 bases between. CDR3 length: 13 amino acids. CDR1 is MDHEN, CDR2 SYDVKM, per germline. CDR3 in DNA: TGTGCCAGCAGTTCGACATCTAACTATGGCTACACCTTC. This gives the protein CASSSTSNYGYTF.

This clone occurred many times. V is TRBV10-3 and J is TRBJ1-5; D is possibly TRBD1 (5 bases). The CDR3 contains 13 residues. Trimming removed 6 bases from V and 6 bases from J, with 12 bases in between. Germline-derived CDR1 and CDR2 are ENHRY and SYGVKD. The CDR3: CAIRPGTTQPQHF. CDR3 bases: TGTGCCATCAGGCCCGGGACGACTCAGCCCCAGCATTTT.

The chain uses TRBV6-1 and TRBJ2-3, with 7 bases identical to TRBD2. Germline V gene lookup returns CDR1 MNHNS and CDR2 SASEGT. With 3 bases clipped from V and 6 bases from J, the junction kept 12 bases outside the gene matches. This CDR3 is 16 amino acids long. CDR3 amino acids: CASSESRSGIGDTQYF. The CDR3 DNA sequence: TGTGCCAGCAGTGAGTCTCGGAGCGGGATTGGGGATACGCAGTATTTT.

This clone was counted at least ten times. The V and J genes are TRBV20-1 and TRBJ2-1, with 8 positions matching TRBD1. From germline, CDR1 is DFQATT and CDR2 SNEGSKA (reference sequence). This CDR3 is built from 17 residues. The V and J ends lost 6 bases and 7 bases, in that order; junction bases with no gene match: 20. DNA for the CDR3: TGCAGTGCCCCAAGGACAGGGTACGAGGGCCCTTATAATGAGCAGTTCTTC. Translated, it gives CSAPRTGYEGPYNEQFF.

This clone was recorded at least ten times. The chain combines TRBV2 with TRBJ2-5, with TRBD2 as a possible D gene (6 bases). CDR3 length equals 16 residues. Germline V CDR1 and CDR2: SNHLY, FYNNEI. V was clipped by 2 bases and J by 1 base, with 14 bases between them. CDR3 sequence (DNA): TGTGCCAGCAGTGAATGGGGCGGGGAGTCCCAAGAGACCCAGTACTTC. Its protein is CASSEWGGESQETQYF. The variable domain in full, completed from reference TRBV2 and TRBJ2-5, reads EPEVTQTPSHQVTQMGQEVILRCVPISNHLYFYWYRQILGQKVEFLVSFYNNEISEKSEIFDDQFSVERPDGSNFTLKIRSTKLEDSAMYFCASSEWGGESQETQYFGPGTRLLVL.

This clone is medium-sized. The genes are TRBV6-5 and TRBJ1-2; D may be TRBD1 (6 bases). CDR3 length equals 18 residues. Trimming stripped 6 bases from V and 0 bases from J, with 23 bases between. Germline lookup yields CDR1 MNHEY and CDR2 SVGAGI. The CDR3 DNA reads TGTGCCAGCAGACAATCCGGGACACAGAGAAGTTCTAACTATGGCTACACCTTC. Protein product: CASRQSGTQRSSNYGYTF.

This chain connects TRBV5-1 to TRBJ2-7, with D hard to call. The germline V gene has CDR1 SGHRS and CDR2 YFSETQ. Trimming removed 4 bases from V and 9 bases from J, with 17 bases in between. The CDR3 extends over 13 amino acids. In DNA, the CDR3 is TGCGCCAGCAGCGCCGGGCCCGAGCTAGGGCAGTACTTC. It is translated as CASSAGPELGQYF.

V is TRBV20-1 and J is TRBJ2-7; 11 nucleotides agree with TRBD2. Germline-derived CDR1 and CDR2 are DFQATT and SNEGSKA (reference sequence). The CDR3 length is 15 residues. V trimming: 4 bases; J trimming: 0 bases; junction bases outside the gene matches: 5. The CDR3: CSAKQLAGDSYEQYF. The CDR3 coding sequence is TGCAGTGCTAAACAACTAGCGGGAGACTCCTACGAGCAGTACTTC.

In this sample, this clone turned up once. The chain carries TRBV30 and TRBJ1-6; tentatively, D is TRBD1 (5 bases). The V and J ends lost 4 bases and 8 bases respectively, with 15 bases between them. This CDR3 comprises 14 residues. The germline gives CDR1 GTSNPN, CDR2 SVGIG (reference sequence). CDR3 sequence (DNA): TGTGCCTGGAACCGCGGGGGAAAGGATTCACCCCTCCACTTT. Translating gives CAWNRGGKDSPLHF.

Turning to this clone: This likely comes from a read error, as the CDR3 has no conserved phenylalanine or tryptophan at its end. The DNA is omitted, as the CDR3 cannot be located on it reliably, and the CDR3 follows TCRdb's listing. The chain is built from TRBV9 and TRBJ1-6. Germline V lookup: CDR1 SGDLS, CDR2 YYNGEE. The CDR3 has 10 residues if both end residues are counted. The CDR3 loop reads CASSVEKGPL.

Points on this clone: One end of the junction fails to match germline, which may point to a read error. This chain connects TRBV5-1 to TRBJ2-3, with D possibly TRBD1 on 6 matching bases. The CDR3 sequence is 14 residues long. The V gene's germline CDR1 is SGHRS and CDR2 YFSETQ. The CDR3 DNA reads as TGCGCCAGCAGGACGGGACAAGGCACAGATACGCAGGAATTT. Translating it yields CASRTGQGTDTQEF.

The table lists this clone with a few counts. The chain employs TRBV6-1 and TRBJ1-1; D is uncertain. The CDR3 totals 11 residues. The germline V and J ends were trimmed by 5 bases and 11 bases, with 12 bases remaining between them. Looked up from germline, CDR1 is MNHNS and CDR2 is SASEGT. In DNA, the CDR3 is TGTGCCAGCAGTATGGGGAGAGTGGCTTTCTTT. Protein: CASSMGRVAFF.

This clone was seen ten or more times. The V gene is TRBV7-7, the J gene TRBJ2-5; maybe TRBD1 (6 bases). Germline V CDR1 and CDR2: SSHAT, FNYEAQ (reference sequence). This CDR3 has 15 amino acids. Trimming stripped 5 bases from V and 2 bases from J, with 15 bases between. CDR3 protein: CASSPTWTVQETQYF. The CDR3 DNA follows: TGTGCCAGCAGCCCTACCTGGACAGTACAAGAGACCCAGTACTTC. Supplemented by reference TRBV7-7 and TRBJ2-5, the full variable domain reads GAGVSQSPRYKVTKRGQDVTLRCDPISSHATLYWYQQALGQGPEFLTYFNYEAQPDKSGLPSDRFSAERPEGSISTLTIQRTEQRDSAMYRCASSPTWTVQETQYFGPGTRLLVL.

This chain uses TRBV9 with TRBJ2-7; D gene unclear. CDR3 length equals 15 residues. From germline, CDR1 is SGDLS and CDR2 YYNGEE. Trimming pared 0 bases from V and 3 bases from J, leaving 13 bases between. The CDR3 loop is CASSVETGSYYEQYF. In DNA form, the CDR3 reads TGTGCCAGCAGCGTAGAAACCGGTTCCTACTACGAGCAGTACTTC.

This chain connects TRBV19 to TRBJ1-2; the D is unclear. The CDR3 length is 15 residues. V was clipped by 5 bases and J by 2 bases, with 15 bases between them. CDR1 and CDR2 from the germline V gene are LNHDA and SQIVND (reference sequence). The CDR3 loop is CASSPTLLQNYGYTF. CDR3 DNA sequence: TGTGCCAGTAGTCCCACCCTCCTTCAAAACTATGGCTACACCTTC.

At least ten counts were recorded for this clone. A much more abundant neighbour one base away suggests this may be a read error. The V call is TRBV12-3 or TRBV12-4, the J call TRBJ2-3, with 13 bases lining up with TRBD2. With V trimmed by 4 bases and J by 8 bases, 9 bases remained unmatched. The CDR3 consists of 16 residues. The CDR3 region has the DNA TGTGCCAGCAGTTCAGGGACTAGCGGGGATTTAGGTACGCAGTATTTT. It encodes CASSSGTSGDLGTQYF.

The rearrangement uses TRBV28 and TRBJ2-5; tentative D call: TRBD1 (6 bases). The CDR3 loop spans 15 amino acids. V lost 2 bases to trimming and J lost 2 bases, with 12 bases between them. The germline gives CDR1 MDHEN, CDR2 SYDVKM. CDR3 protein: CASSLQGTSQETQYF. In DNA form, the CDR3 reads TGTGCCAGCAGTTTACAGGGGACCTCGCAAGAGACCCAGTACTTC.

This sequence joins TRBV7-6 and TRBJ2-7; 11 nucleotides match TRBD2. Germline loops: CDR1 SGHVS, CDR2 FNYEAQ. V was clipped by 5 bases and J by 1 base; unmatched bases: 7. This CDR3 contains 16 residues. The CDR3 loop reads CASSPGTSGGSYEQYF. The CDR3 DNA is TGTGCCAGCAGCCCCGGGACTAGCGGTGGGTCCTACGAGCAGTACTTC.